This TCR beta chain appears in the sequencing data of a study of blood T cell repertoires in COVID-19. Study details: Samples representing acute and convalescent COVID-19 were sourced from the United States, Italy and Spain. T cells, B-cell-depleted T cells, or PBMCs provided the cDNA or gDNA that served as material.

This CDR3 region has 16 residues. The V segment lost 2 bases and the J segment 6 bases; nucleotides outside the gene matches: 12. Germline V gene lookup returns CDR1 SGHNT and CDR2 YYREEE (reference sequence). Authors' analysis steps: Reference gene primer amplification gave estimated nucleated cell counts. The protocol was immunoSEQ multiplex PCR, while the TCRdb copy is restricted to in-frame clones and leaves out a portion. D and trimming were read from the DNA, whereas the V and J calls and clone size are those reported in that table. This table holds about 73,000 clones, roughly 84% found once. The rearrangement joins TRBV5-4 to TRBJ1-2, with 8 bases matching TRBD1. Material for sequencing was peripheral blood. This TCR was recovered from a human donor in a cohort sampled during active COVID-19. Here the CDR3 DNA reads TGTGCCAGCAGCTTACATTACGGACAGGGTCAGGATGGCTACACCTTC. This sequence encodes CASSLHYGQGQDGYTF.